This paragraph covers one TCR beta chain sequence. The antigen this receptor binds is unknown. Base qualities were left out, and no much larger clone turns up one base away. The sample carries other DNA sequences with the same CDR3. Trimming takes 2 bases off V and 5 bases off J; junction bases not matched to a gene: 6. CDR1 MDHEN and CDR2 SYDVKM are derived from the germline V gene. The CDR3, cysteine through phenylalanine, is 14 amino acids long. The kept DNA is CDR3 alone, 42 bases in frame from the first base. The cohort consisted of hundreds of healthy bone marrow donors. At the time of sampling, every cohort member was nominally healthy, though immune exposures that went unrecorded were likely present. The donor tested CMV seronegative and was one of the 352 seronegative cohort members. Every donor gave a peripheral blood sample, and the peripheral blood mononuclear cells from that sample were used for TCR beta sequencing. The Qiagen DNeasy Blood Extraction Kit was used to extract genomic DNA from the blood cell samples.

These data originate in a study of cytomegalovirus exposure and HLA in healthy donors (dated by TCRdb to about 2017). About the study as a whole: In an earlier analysis of roughly 500 of the donors, 250 to 350 Gb of sequence data and 90 million to 120 million unique TCR beta sequences from about 179 million T cells were reported. Roughly 300 gigabases of sequencing data and around 90 million unique TCR sequences made up an early release that covered about 640 HLA-typed donors. Of the approximately 400 genotyped donors, approximately 83% fell in the genetic ancestry cluster associated with self-reported Caucasian donors. The study aimed to test whether signatures of past pathogen exposure could be identified by cataloging public T cell receptors. The study used immunosequencing to profile the T cell repertoires of approximately 640 subjects and linked those repertoires to cytomegalovirus serostatus. Along with the roughly 610-subject first cohort, a separate validation cohort of over a hundred different subjects was used. To predict cytomegalovirus infection status, the study brought together high-throughput TCR immunosequencing, statistical association of individual TCRs with disease status, and machine learning. A later analysis re-analyzed previously published TCR beta repertoires from roughly 600 donors and added high-resolution HLA genotyping to study TCR occurrence patterns. Rather than drawing on any new phenotypic data, the later analysis identified candidate immune exposures from TCR beta sequences and the way those sequences occurred across donors. In an earlier analysis of about 590 of the donors, high-throughput TCR beta sequencing was used to judge whether each TCR beta V gene segment behaved as functional or pseudogenic. Donor age, sex, ethnicity and CMV serostatus were collected together with the repertoire data. A later genetic analysis used genome-wide SNP genotypes for about three fifths of the 666 donors, treating that subset as a discovery cohort. All discovery cohort repertoires had been generated on a single sequencing platform. HLA typing covered class I and class II loci at four-digit resolution. Typing coverage varied by locus: roughly 620-640 donors for A, B, C, DRB1 and DQB1; some 520 for DQA1; around 610 for DPA1; more than 450 for DPB1. Because of strong linkage in the cohort, four to six DR-DQ haplotypes were treated as single units for association and clustering. Among 398 genotyped donors of the cohort, an average of roughly 230,000 unique TCR beta nucleotide sequences was sequenced per donor, of which approximately 18% were non-productive.

Receptors were amplified or captured by the immunoSEQ multiplex PCR assay. For the multiplex PCR, a mixture combining 60 forward primers for TCR Vbeta segments and 13 reverse primers for TCR Jbeta segments was used. The CDR3 region of rearranged TCR beta genes was amplified from genomic DNA with a multiplex PCR assay. On the Illumina HiSeq System, the amplified TCR beta libraries were sequenced as 87-base-pair reads. Per the authors' processing: A later analysis tallied approximately 87 million unique TCR beta chains across the 666 repertoires, and around 9.9 million of those chains were shared by two or more donors. To remove PCR and sequencing errors, raw reads were error-corrected and collapsed into unique sequences using a nearest-neighbor algorithm that merged closely related sequences. CDR3 sequences were aligned to IMGT reference sequences to assign V, D and J gene segments. For a sequence to be retained, at least a six-nucleotide match to both a V gene segment and a J gene segment was required. A rearrangement counted as productive if the CDR3 had no stop codons and remained in frame with V and J, and every other rearrangement counted as non-productive. CDR3 was defined by IMGT convention, running from the second conserved V-encoded cysteine to the conserved J-encoded phenylalanine. The earlier analysis of about 500 of the donors excluded sequences that lacked an unambiguous match to a single V gene segment. An earlier analysis of some 610 of the donors called V segments functional above 56.7% productive rearrangements and segregating when the between-donor standard deviation exceeded 5%. A statistical classification framework was developed to diagnose cytomegalovirus status using the catalog of TCR beta chain sequences. V and J gene assignment, in a later analysis, came from comparing TCR nucleotide sequences with IMGT/GENE-DB human TR gene sequences. In a later analysis, CDR3 sequences and most-parsimonious VDJ recombination scenarios were assigned using the TCRdist pipeline. In a later analysis, every TCR beta chain was defined by the combination of its CDR3 amino acid sequence and its V-gene family, and reads without a unique V-gene family were dropped. A later analysis removed nearly 600 highly shared, low-generation-probability nucleotide sequences to deal with suspected cross-contamination and a sequencing artifact. For each public chain, a later analysis derived a clonal expansion index from normalized ranks of inferred template counts within each repertoire. In a later analysis, generation probabilities were computed with a VDJ recombination model fitted to out-of-frame rearrangements, and the resulting probabilities were checked against IGoR. Hypergeometric tests were used in a later analysis to score TCR-TCR, TCR-HLA and TCR-CMV co-occurrence, with a repertoire-size bias correction applied to the TCR pairs. False discovery rates were estimated in a later analysis by permuting HLA or CMV assignments 20 times. In a later analysis, co-occurring TCRs were grouped using DBSCAN, with TCRdist sequence similarity added in when clustering inside HLA-allele-positive subsets. Co-occurrence clustering excluded repertoires with fewer than 30,000 or more than 120,000 public chains, plus five with anomalous nucleotide sharing. TCRdb carries this immuneACCESS record with in-frame sequences only. Its versions omit some clonotypes, under half of them owing to an unresolved V gene in the studies checked, with the rest unexplained. D and trimming come from the DNA, and the V and J calls and clone size come from that table. The sample table lists about 150,000 clones, approximately 80% of them with a count of one. The ten top clones hold 2.2% of the sample.

Overall study outcomes, separate from this receptor: In a later analysis, the rate of TCR association differed among HLA loci, with DRB1 alleles having the most associated TCRs and HLA-C alleles having the fewest. The classifier was reported to diagnose cytomegalovirus status with high specificity and sensitivity in both the original and validation cohorts. In vitro tests confirmed that a few of the cytomegalovirus-associated TCR beta chains recognize cytomegalovirus antigens. When HLA alleles, especially DR and DQ, strongly co-occurred, TCR associations were difficult to assign to individual alleles. A later genetic analysis associated a missense DCLRE1C variant with V-gene and J-gene trimming of TCR beta chains, and an independent cohort replicated the association. In a later analysis, HLA-associated TCR beta chains showed more clonal expansion and lower generation probabilities than non-associated chains that were equally common. For the cohort, immune exposure information was limited to CMV serostatus. In an earlier analysis of around 600 of the donors, most TCR beta V segments appeared in productive rearrangements about 87% or about 30% of the time, broadly matching IMGT annotations. In a later genetic analysis, fewer N-insertions in productive TCRs were reported among donors in an Asian-associated ancestry cluster than the approximately 630-donor mean. According to a later analysis, most CMV-associated TCR beta chains appeared to be HLA-restricted, and the HLA associations seemed to be driven largely by CMV exposure. Because counts were too low, roughly 16 rarely observed V segments, including chromosome 9 orphons, were left out of the earlier analysis of about 500 of the donors. In the study, around 150 TCR beta chains were listed as associated with cytomegalovirus. Some IMGT-functional V segments, including TRBV6-2 and TRBV6-3, could not be told apart with the 87-base-pair reads, so those segments were excluded. A further reported finding was that TCR beta sequences accurately predicted the HLA-A and HLA-B alleles for most subjects in the first cohort. Because HLA typing was missing for some donors at each locus, association tests included only the typed subset. The authors suggested that the approach could potentially be extended to other disease states and immunological phenotypes. The sequencing pipeline was judged likely to have produced a cluster of highly shared sequence variants as a technical artifact. Most TCR sequences were seen in very few donors, while some public TCRs were found in many individuals. The presence/absence analyses assumed that sequencing depth was roughly uniform across donors, and that assumption may not be true. Specific HLA alleles were associated with about 17,000 TCR beta sequences at a false discovery rate of 0.05 in a later analysis. In this cohort, only TCR beta chains were sequenced, and detectable features were limited by the absence of alpha or paired-chain data. Correlated functional status among segregating V segments might reflect linkage disequilibrium, but an unknown experimental factor could not be ruled out. A later analysis reported that several top co-occurrence clusters appeared linked to parvovirus B19, influenza, CMV and Epstein-Barr virus.

The chain employs TRBV28 and TRBJ2-7, and 7 junction bases match TRBD2. The source is a man aged 25-45 years in good health and CMV-seronegative. Material: PBMCs. In nucleotides, the sequence is TGTGCCAGCAGTTTAGGGGGGAGGGAGAACGAGCAGTACTTC. This codes for CASSLGGRENEQYF. Full variable domain (CDR3 extended with the reference TRBV28 and TRBJ2-7 proteins): DVKVTQSSRYLVKRTGEKVFLECVQDMDHENMFWYRQDPGLGLRLIYFSYDVKMKEKGDIPEGYSVSREKKERFSLILESASTNQTSMYLCASSLGGRENEQYFGPGTRLTVT.